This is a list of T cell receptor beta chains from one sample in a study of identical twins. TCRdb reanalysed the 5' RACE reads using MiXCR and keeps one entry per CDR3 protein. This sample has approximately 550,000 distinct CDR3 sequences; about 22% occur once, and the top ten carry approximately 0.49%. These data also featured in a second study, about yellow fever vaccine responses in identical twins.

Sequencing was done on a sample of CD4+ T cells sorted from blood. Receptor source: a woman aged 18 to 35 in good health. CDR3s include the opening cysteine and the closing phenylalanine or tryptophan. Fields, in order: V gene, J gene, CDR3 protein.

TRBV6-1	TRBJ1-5	CASSLGTASKPQHF
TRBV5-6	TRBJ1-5	CASSYRDRDHQPQHF
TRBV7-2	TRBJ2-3	CASSPRTGRTDTQYF
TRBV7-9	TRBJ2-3	CASSPTSPIGDTQYF
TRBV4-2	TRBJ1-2	CASSQDGTGVDYGYTF
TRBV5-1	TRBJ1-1	CASSYTENTEAFF
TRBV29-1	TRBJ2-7	CSVEDARTYEQYF
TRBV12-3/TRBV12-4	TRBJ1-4	CASSLGGGNNEKLFF
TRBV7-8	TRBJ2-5	CASSPLRVPTQYF
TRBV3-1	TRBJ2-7	CASSQTSGRTYEQYF
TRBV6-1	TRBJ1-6	CASTLDGSEGSPLHF
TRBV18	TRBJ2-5	CASSPTGLAGTETQYF
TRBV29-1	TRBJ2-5	CSVEVGTETQYF
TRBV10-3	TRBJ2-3	CAISERSGPEDTQYF
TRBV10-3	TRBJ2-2	CAIMDTSPNTGELFF
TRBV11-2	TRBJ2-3	CASSFAGTGRADTQYF
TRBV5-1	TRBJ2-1	CASSLGGPSEDEQFF
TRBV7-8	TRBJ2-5	CASSFVAGGKETQYF
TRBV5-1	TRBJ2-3	CASSFGQGASTDTQYF
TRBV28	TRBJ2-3	CASSFPSGGTDTQYF
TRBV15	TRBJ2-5	CATSRDHRRGDQETQYF
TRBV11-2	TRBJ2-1	CASSLGRGTSYNEQFF
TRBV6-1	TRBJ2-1	CASTGPRLQPNEQFF
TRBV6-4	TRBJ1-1	CASSWERGTEAFF
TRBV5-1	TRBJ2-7	CASSTTGSYEQYF
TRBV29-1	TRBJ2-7	CSVDGDGYEQYF
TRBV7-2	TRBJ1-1	CASHRQRNTEAFF
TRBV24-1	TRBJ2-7	CATSVGGRNYEQYF
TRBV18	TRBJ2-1	CASSPPNQDEQFF
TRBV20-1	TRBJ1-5	CSAIGAENQPQHF